This T cell receptor (beta chain) was sequenced for a study of Graves' ophthalmopathy and Graves' hyperthyroidism. The CDR3 is 14 residues long. The germline V and J ends were trimmed by 6 bases and 4 bases, with 16 bases remaining between them. Germline V gene sequence: CDR1 SGHTA, CDR2 FQGNSA. RNA transcripts yielded amplified TCR beta CDR3 regions. HTBI-primed first-round RT-PCR preceded second-round multiplex PCR. From the multiplex PCR reads, TCRdb called clonotypes with MiXCR, one entry per CDR3 protein. The sample lists about 1.1 million distinct CDR3 sequences; about 40% were seen once. The chain uses TRBV7-2 and TRBJ2-7, with unresolved D. What was sequenced was peripheral blood or thyroid tissue (not recorded which). The TCR originated in an adult man with Graves' hyperthyroidism. Here the CDR3 reads CASSQTGYWYEQYF. CDR3 DNA sequence: TGTGCCAGCAGTCAGACCGGGTACTGGTACGAGCAGTACTTC. Supplemented by reference TRBV7-2 and TRBJ2-7, the full variable domain reads GAGVSQSPSNKVTEKGKDVELRCDPISGHTALYWYRQSLGQGLEFLIYFQGNSAPDKSGLPSDRFSAERTGGSVSTLTIQRTQQEDSAVYLCASSQTGYWYEQYFGPGTRLTVT.